A single sample gave rise to the 9 T cell receptor beta chains below, sequenced in a study of blood T cells in healthy people across ages. It was with a sample-barcoded 5' primer and a J-beta primer mix that a second PCR of roughly 7 to 12 cycles was run. TCRdb analysed the 5' RACE reads with MiXCR anew, one entry per CDR3 protein. The sample lists over a million distinct CDR3 sequences; around 45% were seen once. Sequenced: blood. All receptors derive from a woman aged 55-70 years in good health.

Only a few counts were recorded for this clonotype. The CDR3 DNA sequence: TGTGCCAGCAGCTCTGGACTAGCGGGCGGGGATGAGCAGTTCTTC. Translation: CASSSGLAGGDEQFF. The V call is TRBV7-9, the J call TRBJ2-1; 11 bases are shared with TRBD2. Per germline, CDR1 SEHNR and CDR2 FQNEAQ (reference sequence). This CDR3 region has 15 residues. The ends lost 4 bases at V and 8 bases at J; junction bases unmatched: 7. The variable domain in full, with the rest retrieved from reference TRBV7-9 and TRBJ2-1, is DTGVSQNPRHKITKRGQNVTFRCDPISEHNRLYWYRQTLGQGPEFLTYFQNEAQLEKSRLLSDRFSAERPKGSFSTLEIQRTEQGDSAMYLCASSSGLAGGDEQFFGPGTRLTVL.

This clonotype was found a few times. The chain joins TRBV18 to TRBJ2-1; 8 bases match TRBD2. V shed 3 bases, J shed 9 bases, and the junction held 7 bases outside the gene matches. Germline V gene lookup returns CDR1 KGHSH and CDR2 LQKENI. This CDR3 is built from 14 residues. The CDR3 spells CASSPQVSGGEQFF. The CDR3 DNA follows: TGTGCCAGCTCACCCCAGGTGAGCGGGGGTGAGCAGTTCTTC.

The rearrangement joins TRBV7-6 to TRBJ2-7, with no clear D. Deletions cut 1 base from V and 3 bases from J, with 13 bases between. Germline values: CDR1 SGHVS, CDR2 FNYEAQ. The CDR3 is 15 residues long. CDR3 bases: TGTGCCAGCAGCTTAGTAGGGCAGCCGGGCTACGAGCAGTACTTC. Encoded protein: CASSLVGQPGYEQYF.

This rearrangement joins TRBV4-1 to TRBJ1-1, with D uncertain. V was cut by 0 bases and J by 8 bases, with 19 bases left in between. Germline V gene sequence: CDR1 MGHRA, CDR2 YSYEKL. The CDR3 length is 16 residues. CDR3 nucleotides: TGCGCCAGCAGCCAAGATTTTGGTGGAGGCCCGAGAGAAGCTTTCTTT. It encodes CASSQDFGGGPREAFF.

V and J are TRBV9 and TRBJ2-7, with D perhaps TRBD2 (6 bases). V lost 0 bases and J 2 bases, leaving 9 bases between the germline ends. The CDR3 contains 14 residues. The germline gives CDR1 SGDLS, CDR2 YYNGEE. CDR3 sequence: CASSVAGETYEQYF. CDR3 nucleotides: TGTGCCAGCAGCGTAGCGGGAGAGACCTACGAGCAGTACTTC.

This clonotype was seen at least ten times. The chain carries TRBV20-1 and TRBJ2-1; maybe TRBD2 (5 bases). The CDR3 is made up of 15 amino acids. Trimming left V 6 bases short and J 0 bases short, with 15 bases between. Germline CDR1 and CDR2: DFQATT and SNEGSKA (reference sequence). The CDR3 nucleotides read TGCAGTGCAGCCCTCGGGCGGGTCTCCTACAATGAGCAGTTCTTC. Its translation: CSAALGRVSYNEQFF.

This clonotype was seen more than once but under ten times. The genes are TRBV4-1 and TRBJ1-4; TRBD1 aligns across 8 bases. The length of the CDR3 is 13 residues. The germline gives CDR1 MGHRA, CDR2 YSYEKL. Germline trimming cut 2 bases from V and 8 bases from J; bases unmatched to any gene: 1. For the CDR3, the DNA is TGCGCCAGCAGCCAAAGACAGGGGGAAAAACTGTTTTTT. Translated: CASSQRQGEKLFF.

V usage is TRBV6-5 and J usage is TRBJ1-1; D may be TRBD1 (6 bases). The germline CDR1 and CDR2 sequences are MNHEY and SVGAGI. Trimming left V 6 bases short and J 3 bases short, with 14 bases between. This CDR3 region has 14 residues. The CDR3 DNA reads as TGTGCCAGCAGCGCGGGACAATTGCACACTGAAGCTTTCTTT. Its protein product is CASSAGQLHTEAFF.

The chain has TRBV28 and TRBJ2-7; 12 nucleotides align to TRBD1. Germline V gene sequence: CDR1 MDHEN, CDR2 SYDVKM. There are 17 residues in the CDR3. V dropped 5 bases and J dropped 2; count of bases not matched to a gene: 10. For the CDR3, the DNA is TGTGCCAGCAGTCTTCCGGGACAGGGGGCAAGAACCTACGAGCAGTACTTC. Amino acids: CASSLPGQGARTYEQYF.